What follows is one TCR beta chain and its context. Sequenced by immunoSEQ multiplex PCR; TCRdb stores in-frame clones only, minus some. The sample includes 65,000 to 90,000 clones, 85% to 95% of them seen just once. This entry belongs to a study of technical replicates of blood from a few donors. The germline gives CDR1 SNHLY, CDR2 FYNNEI. After removal of 4 bases from V and 2 bases from J, the junction contained 5 bases not matched to a gene. The CDR3 has 16 residues. Sample: T cells isolated from PBMCs. The chain uses TRBV2 and TRBJ2-1; the match to TRBD2 covers 10 bases. The sequence was obtained from a human donor in good health. DNA of the CDR3: TGTGCCAGCAGTGGAATAGGACTAGCGGCCTACAATGAGCAGTTCTTC. Translating gives CASSGIGLAAYNEQFF.